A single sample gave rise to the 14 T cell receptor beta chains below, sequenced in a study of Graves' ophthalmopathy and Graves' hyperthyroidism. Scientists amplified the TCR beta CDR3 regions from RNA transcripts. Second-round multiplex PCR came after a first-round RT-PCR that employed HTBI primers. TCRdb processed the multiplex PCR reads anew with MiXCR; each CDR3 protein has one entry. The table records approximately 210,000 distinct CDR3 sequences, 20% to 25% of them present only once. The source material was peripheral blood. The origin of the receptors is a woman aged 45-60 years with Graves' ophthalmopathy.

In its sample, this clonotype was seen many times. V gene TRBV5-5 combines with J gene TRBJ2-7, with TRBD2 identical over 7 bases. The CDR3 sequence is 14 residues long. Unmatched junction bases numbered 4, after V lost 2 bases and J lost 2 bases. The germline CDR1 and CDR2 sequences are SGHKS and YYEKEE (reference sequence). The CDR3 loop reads CASSFGGSAYEQYF. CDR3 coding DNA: TGTGCCAGCAGCTTCGGGGGGTCGGCCTACGAGCAGTACTTC.

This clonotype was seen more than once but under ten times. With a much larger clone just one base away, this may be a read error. CDR3 sequence: CASRSHAQGAVNQPQHF. CDR3 sequence (DNA): TGTGCCAGCAGGTCCCACGCTCAGGGGGCCGTAAATCAGCCCCAGCATTTT. J is TRBJ1-5 and V is TRBV28, with 8 bases matching TRBD1. CDR3 length: 17 amino acids. CDR1 and CDR2 from the germline V gene are MDHEN and SYDVKM. Trimming cost V 6 bases and J 4 bases; bases outside gene matches: 14.

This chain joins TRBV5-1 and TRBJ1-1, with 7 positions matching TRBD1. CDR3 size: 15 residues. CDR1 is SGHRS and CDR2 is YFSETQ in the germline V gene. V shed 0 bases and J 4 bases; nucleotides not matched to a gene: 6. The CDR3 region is CASSLAGTGATEAFF. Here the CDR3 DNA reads TGCGCCAGCAGCTTGGCGGGAACAGGGGCCACTGAAGCTTTCTTT.

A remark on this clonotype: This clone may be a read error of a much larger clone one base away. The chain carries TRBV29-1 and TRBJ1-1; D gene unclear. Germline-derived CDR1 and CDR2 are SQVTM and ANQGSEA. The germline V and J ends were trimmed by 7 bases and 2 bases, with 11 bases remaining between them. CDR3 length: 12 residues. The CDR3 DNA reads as TGCAGCGCCGATCTACAAAACACTGAAGCTTTCTTT. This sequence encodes CSADLQNTEAFF.

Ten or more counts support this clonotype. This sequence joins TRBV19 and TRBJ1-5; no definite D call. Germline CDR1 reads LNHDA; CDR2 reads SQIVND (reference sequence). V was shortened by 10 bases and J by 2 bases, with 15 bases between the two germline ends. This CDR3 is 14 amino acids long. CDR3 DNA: TGTGCCACCTGGGGTGAAGACTGCAATCAGCCCCAGCATTTT. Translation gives CATWGEDCNQPQHF.

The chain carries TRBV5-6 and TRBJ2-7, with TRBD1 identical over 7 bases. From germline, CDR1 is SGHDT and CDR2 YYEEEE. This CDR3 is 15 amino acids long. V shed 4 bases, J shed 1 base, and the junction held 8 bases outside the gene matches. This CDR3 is CASSRRQGVSYEQYF. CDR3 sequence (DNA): TGTGCCAGCAGCCGCCGACAGGGAGTATCCTACGAGCAGTACTTC.

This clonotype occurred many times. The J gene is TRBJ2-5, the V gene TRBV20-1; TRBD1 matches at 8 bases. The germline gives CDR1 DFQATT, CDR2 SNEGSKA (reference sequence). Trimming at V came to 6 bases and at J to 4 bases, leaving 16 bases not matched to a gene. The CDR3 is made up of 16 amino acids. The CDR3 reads CSAPGHRQGRGETQYF. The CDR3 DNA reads TGCAGTGCCCCCGGACACCGACAGGGGCGGGGAGAGACCCAGTACTTC.

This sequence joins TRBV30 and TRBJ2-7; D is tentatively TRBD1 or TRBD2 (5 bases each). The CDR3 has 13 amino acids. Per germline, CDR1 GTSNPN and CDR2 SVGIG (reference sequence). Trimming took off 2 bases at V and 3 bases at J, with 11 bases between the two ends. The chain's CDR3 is CAWSPGPNYEQYF. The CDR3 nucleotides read TGTGCCTGGAGTCCGGGACCCAACTACGAGCAGTACTTC.

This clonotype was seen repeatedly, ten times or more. CDR3 amino acids: CAWTTAYEQYF. The CDR3, as DNA: TGTGCCTGGACGACCGCCTACGAGCAGTACTTC. The V and J genes are TRBV30 and TRBJ2-7; D is uncertain. The germline V and J ends were trimmed by 4 bases and 2 bases, with 6 bases remaining between them. Germline CDR1 and CDR2: GTSNPN and SVGIG (reference sequence). This CDR3 has 11 residues. The complete variable domain, with remaining parts taken from reference TRBV30 and TRBJ2-7, reads SQTIHQWPATLVQPVGSPLSLECTVEGTSNPNLYWYRQAAGRGLQLLFYSVGIGQISSEVPQNLSASRPQDRQFILSSKKLLLSDSGFYLCAWTTAYEQYFGPGTRLTVT.

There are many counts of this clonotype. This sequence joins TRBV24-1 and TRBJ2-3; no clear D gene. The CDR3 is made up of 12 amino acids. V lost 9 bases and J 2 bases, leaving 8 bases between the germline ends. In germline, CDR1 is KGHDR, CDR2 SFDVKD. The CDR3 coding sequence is TGTGCCACCTCACAGTACACAGATACGCAGTATTTT. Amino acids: CATSQYTDTQYF.

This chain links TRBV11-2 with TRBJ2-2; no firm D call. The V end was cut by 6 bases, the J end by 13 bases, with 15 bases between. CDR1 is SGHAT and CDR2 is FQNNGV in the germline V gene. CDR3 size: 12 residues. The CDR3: CASSSTVPPLFF. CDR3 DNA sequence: TGTGCCAGCAGTTCTACGGTGCCCCCGCTGTTTTTT.

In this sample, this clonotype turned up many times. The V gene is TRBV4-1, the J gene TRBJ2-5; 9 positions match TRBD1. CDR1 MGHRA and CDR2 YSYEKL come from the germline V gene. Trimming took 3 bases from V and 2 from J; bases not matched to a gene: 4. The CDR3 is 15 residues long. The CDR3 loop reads CASSQGTGPQETQYF. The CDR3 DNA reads TGCGCCAGCAGCCAGGGGACAGGGCCACAAGAGACCCAGTACTTC.

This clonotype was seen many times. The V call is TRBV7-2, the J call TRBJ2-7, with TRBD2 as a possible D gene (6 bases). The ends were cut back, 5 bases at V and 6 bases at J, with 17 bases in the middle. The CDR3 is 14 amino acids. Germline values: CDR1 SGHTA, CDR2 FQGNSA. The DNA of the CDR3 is TGTGCCAGCAGCACCCAGCAGACTAGTATCGAGCAGTACTTC. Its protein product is CASSTQQTSIEQYF.

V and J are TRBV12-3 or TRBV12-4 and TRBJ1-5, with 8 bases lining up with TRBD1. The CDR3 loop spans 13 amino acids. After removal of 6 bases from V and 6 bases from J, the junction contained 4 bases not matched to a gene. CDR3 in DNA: TGTGCCAGCAGCCTACAGGGGGGTCAGCCCCAGCATTTT. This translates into CASSLQGGQPQHF.